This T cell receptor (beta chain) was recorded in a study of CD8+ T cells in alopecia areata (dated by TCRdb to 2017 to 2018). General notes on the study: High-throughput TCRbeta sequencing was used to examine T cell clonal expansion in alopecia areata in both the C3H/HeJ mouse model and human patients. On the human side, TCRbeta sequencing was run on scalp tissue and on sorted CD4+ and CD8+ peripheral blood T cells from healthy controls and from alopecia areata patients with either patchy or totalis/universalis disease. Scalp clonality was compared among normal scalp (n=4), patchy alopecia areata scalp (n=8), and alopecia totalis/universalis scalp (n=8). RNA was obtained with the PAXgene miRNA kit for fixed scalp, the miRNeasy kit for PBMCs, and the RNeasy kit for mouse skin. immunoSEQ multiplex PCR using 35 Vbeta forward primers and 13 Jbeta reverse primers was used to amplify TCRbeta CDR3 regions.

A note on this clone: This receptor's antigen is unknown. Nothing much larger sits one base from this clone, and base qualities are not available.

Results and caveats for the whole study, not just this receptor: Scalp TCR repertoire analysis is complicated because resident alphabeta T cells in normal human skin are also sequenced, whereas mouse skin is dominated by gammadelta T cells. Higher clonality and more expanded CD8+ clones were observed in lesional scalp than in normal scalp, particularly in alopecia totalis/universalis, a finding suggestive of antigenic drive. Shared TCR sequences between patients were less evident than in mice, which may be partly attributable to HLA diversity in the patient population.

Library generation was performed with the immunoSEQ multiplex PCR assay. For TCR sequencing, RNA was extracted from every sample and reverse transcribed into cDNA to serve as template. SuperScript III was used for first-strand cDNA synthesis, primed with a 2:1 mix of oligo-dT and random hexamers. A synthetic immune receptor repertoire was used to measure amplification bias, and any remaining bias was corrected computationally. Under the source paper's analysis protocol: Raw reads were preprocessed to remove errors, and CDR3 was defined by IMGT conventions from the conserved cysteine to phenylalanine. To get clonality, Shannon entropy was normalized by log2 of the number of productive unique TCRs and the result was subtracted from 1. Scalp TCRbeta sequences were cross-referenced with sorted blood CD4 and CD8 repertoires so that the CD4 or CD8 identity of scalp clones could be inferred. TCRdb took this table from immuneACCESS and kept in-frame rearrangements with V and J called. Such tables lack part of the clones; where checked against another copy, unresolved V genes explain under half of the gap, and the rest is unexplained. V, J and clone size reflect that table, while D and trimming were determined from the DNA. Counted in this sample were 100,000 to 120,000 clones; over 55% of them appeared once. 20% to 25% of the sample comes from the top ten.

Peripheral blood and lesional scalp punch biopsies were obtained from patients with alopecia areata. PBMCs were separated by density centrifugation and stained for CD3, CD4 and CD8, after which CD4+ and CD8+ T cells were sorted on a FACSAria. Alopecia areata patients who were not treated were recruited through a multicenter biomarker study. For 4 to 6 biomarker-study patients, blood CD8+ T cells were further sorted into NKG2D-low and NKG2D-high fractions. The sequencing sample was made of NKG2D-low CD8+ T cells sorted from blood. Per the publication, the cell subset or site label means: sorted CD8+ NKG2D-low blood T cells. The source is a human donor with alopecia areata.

The CDR3 reads as follows: CASSLEAGSGYTF. The nucleotides read TGTGCCAGCAGCTTAGAGGCAGGGAGTGGCTACACCTTC. The sequence is built from TRBV7-6 and TRBJ1-2; TRBD1 might be the D gene, on 5 matching bases. V gives up 1 base and J gives up 7 bases, and the segment between their germline ends measures 10 bases. Counted from cysteine to phenylalanine, this CDR3 has 13 amino acids. The DNA shown is the 39-base CDR3, in frame from base 1. From the germline V gene, CDR1 is SGHVS and CDR2 is FNYEAQ.